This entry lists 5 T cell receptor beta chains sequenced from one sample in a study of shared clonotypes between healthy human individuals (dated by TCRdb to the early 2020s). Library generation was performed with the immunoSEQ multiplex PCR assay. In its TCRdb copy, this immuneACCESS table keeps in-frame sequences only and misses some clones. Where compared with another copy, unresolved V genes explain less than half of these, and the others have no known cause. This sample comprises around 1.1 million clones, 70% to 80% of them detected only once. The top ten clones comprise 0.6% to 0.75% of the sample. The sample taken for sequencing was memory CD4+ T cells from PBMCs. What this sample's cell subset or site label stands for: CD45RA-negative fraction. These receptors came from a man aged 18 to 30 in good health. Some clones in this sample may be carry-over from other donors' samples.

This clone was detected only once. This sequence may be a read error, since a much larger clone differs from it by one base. The CDR3 DNA is TGTGCCAGCAGAACCGGGGCCCGAGCCGAGCAGCACTTC. This codes for CASRTGARAEQHF. The chain joins TRBV6-5 to TRBJ2-7, with D perhaps being TRBD1 or TRBD2 (5 bases each). The germline V gene has CDR1 MNHEY and CDR2 SVGAGI. The CDR3 has 13 residues.

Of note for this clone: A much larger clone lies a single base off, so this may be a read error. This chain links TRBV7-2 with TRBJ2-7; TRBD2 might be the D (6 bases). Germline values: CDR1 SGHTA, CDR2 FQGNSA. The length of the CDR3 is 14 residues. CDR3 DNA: TGTGTCAGCAGCTTGGACGCGGGAATATACGAGCAGTACTTC. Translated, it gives CVSSLDAGIYEQYF.

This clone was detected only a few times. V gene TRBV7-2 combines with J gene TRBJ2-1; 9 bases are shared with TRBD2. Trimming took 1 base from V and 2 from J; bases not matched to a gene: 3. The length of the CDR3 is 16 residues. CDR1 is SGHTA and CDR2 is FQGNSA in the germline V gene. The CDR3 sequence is CASSLGSSGTYNEQFF. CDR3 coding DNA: TGTGCCAGCAGCTTAGGGTCTAGCGGGACCTACAATGAGCAGTTCTTC.

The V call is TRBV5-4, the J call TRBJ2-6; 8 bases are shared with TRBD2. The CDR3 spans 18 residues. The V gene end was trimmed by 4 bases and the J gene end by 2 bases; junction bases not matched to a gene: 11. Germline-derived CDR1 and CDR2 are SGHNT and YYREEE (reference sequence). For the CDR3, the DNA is TGTGCCAGCAGCGCCGGACCTAGCGGGCACCCTGGGGCCAACGTCCTGACTTTC. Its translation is CASSAGPSGHPGANVLTF.

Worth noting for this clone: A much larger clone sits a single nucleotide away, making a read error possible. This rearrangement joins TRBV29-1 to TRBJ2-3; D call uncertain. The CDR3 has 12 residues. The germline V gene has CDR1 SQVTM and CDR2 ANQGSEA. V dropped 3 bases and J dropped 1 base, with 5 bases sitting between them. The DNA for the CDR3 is TGCAGCGTTGAGGTCGGCACAGATACGCAGTATTTT. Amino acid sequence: CSVEVGTDTQYF.